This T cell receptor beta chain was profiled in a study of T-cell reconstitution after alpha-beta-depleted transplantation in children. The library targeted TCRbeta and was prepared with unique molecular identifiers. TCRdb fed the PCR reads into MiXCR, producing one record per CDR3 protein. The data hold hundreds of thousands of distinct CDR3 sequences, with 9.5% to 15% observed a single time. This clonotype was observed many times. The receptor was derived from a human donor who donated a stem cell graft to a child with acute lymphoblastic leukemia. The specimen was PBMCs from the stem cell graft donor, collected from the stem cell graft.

The DNA for the CDR3 is TGTGCCAGCAGTTTGGCTAGCGGGAGGGCCCTCACCGGGGAGCTGTTTTTT. It encodes CASSLASGRALTGELFF. The genes are TRBV12-3 or TRBV12-4 and TRBJ2-2, with 12 bases identical to TRBD2. The V and J ends lost 3 bases and 4 bases, in that order; junction bases with no gene match: 6. The CDR3 length is 17 residues.